Each of the 15 T cell receptor beta chains below was sequenced from the same sample in a study of blood T cell repertoires in COVID-19. The repertoire was sequenced with immunoSEQ multiplex PCR; TCRdb's copy has only in-frame clones and lacks some. The table includes roughly 130,000 clones, about 90% detected once. Material for sequencing was peripheral blood. The receptors shown here come from a man in his 60s with active or convalescent COVID-19.

The CDR3 loop is CASRYRQGQGPYEQYF. The CDR3 DNA follows: TGTGCCAGCAGATACCGCCAGGGACAGGGGCCCTACGAGCAGTACTTC. This chain connects TRBV6-6 to TRBJ2-7; TRBD1 agrees at 10 bases. Germline V gene data show CDR1 as MNHNY and CDR2 as SVGAGI (reference sequence). The CDR3 sequence is 16 residues long. V shed 6 bases, J shed 2 bases, and the junction held 10 bases outside the gene matches.

V usage is TRBV9 and J usage is TRBJ1-4; D not resolved. V was shortened by 4 bases and J by 7 bases, with 8 bases between the two germline ends. Germline V gene sequence: CDR1 SGDLS, CDR2 YYNGEE. The CDR3 is made up of 12 amino acids. CDR3 loop: CASSPRGEKLFF. The CDR3 nucleotides are TGTGCCAGCAGCCCCCGGGGTGAAAAACTGTTTTTT. Variable domain in full (rest from reference TRBV9 and TRBJ1-4): DSGVTQTPKHLITATGQRVTLRCSPRSGDLSVYWYQQSLDQGLQFLIQYYNGEERAKGNILERFSAQQFPDLHSELNLSSLELGDSALYFCASSPRGEKLFFGSGTQLSVL.

The rearrangement links TRBV15 to TRBJ2-7, with D perhaps matching TRBD2 (5 bases). Per germline, CDR1 LNHNV and CDR2 YYDKDF (reference sequence). This CDR3 is built from 15 residues. Trimming cost V 5 bases and J 2 bases, with 16 bases left between them. In DNA, the CDR3 is TGTGCCACCAGCCCGCGACGGGCGGGCCCCTACGAGCAGTACTTC. Translation gives CATSPRRAGPYEQYF.

The sample holds one count of this clone. This chain joins TRBV19 and TRBJ2-7; 7 bases are a match to TRBD1. J was trimmed by 2 bases and V by 5 bases; bases with no gene match: 9. CDR1 and CDR2 (germline): LNHDA, SQIVND (reference sequence). This CDR3 has 15 residues. CDR3 sequence reads: CASSSSPGGTYEQYF. The CDR3 DNA is TGTGCCAGTAGTTCCAGTCCAGGGGGAACCTACGAGCAGTACTTC.

The chain has TRBV4-1 and TRBJ1-6; D unclear. Germline V gene sequence: CDR1 MGHRA, CDR2 YSYEKL. This CDR3 has 15 residues. V lost 0 bases and J lost 6, with 9 bases in between. Written as DNA, the CDR3 is TGCGCCAGCAGCCAAGATTGGAGGGTTAATTCACCCCTCCACTTT. This gives the protein CASSQDWRVNSPLHF.

The V call is TRBV5-6, the J call TRBJ2-7; 7 bases agree with TRBD1. Germline values: CDR1 SGHDT, CDR2 YYEEEE. V was clipped by 0 bases and J by 3 bases; unmatched bases: 3. This CDR3 has 14 amino acids. In nucleotides, the CDR3 is TGTGCCAGCAGCTTGGTGGGACAGCTCTACGAGCAGTACTTC. It translates to CASSLVGQLYEQYF.

In this sample, this clone turned up a few times. This rearrangement joins TRBV27 to TRBJ1-2; 7 nucleotides match TRBD1. CDR1 MNHEY and CDR2 SMNVEV come from the germline V gene (reference sequence). The J segment lost 4 bases and the V segment lost 5 bases, leaving 10 bases of the junction unmatched. This CDR3 is built from 15 residues. This CDR3 reads CASSQRQGFVYGYTF. The CDR3 DNA reads TGTGCCAGCAGTCAGAGACAGGGTTTCGTCTATGGCTACACCTTC.

This chain uses TRBV28 with TRBJ1-1, with D perhaps matching TRBD1 (6 bases). The V end lost 5 bases, the J end lost 0 bases, and 10 bases lay between the germline ends. The germline gives CDR1 MDHEN, CDR2 SYDVKM. This CDR3 contains 14 residues. CDR3 amino acids: CASSPGQLNTEAFF. The CDR3 bases are TGTGCCAGCAGTCCCGGACAGCTGAACACTGAAGCTTTCTTT.

The chain is built from TRBV6-5 and TRBJ1-1; 7 bases line up with TRBD1. The junction had 3 bases not matched to a gene; V was cut back by 4 bases and J by 7 bases. Germline assignment: CDR1 MNHEY and CDR2 SVGAGI. The length of the CDR3 is 12 residues. Here the CDR3 reads CASSLTGNEAFF. The CDR3 coding sequence is TGTGCCAGCAGTTTGACAGGGAATGAAGCTTTCTTT.

V is TRBV29-1 and J is TRBJ1-4; weak D call: TRBD1 (6 bases). The CDR3 has 13 amino acids. Germline loops: CDR1 SQVTM, CDR2 ANQGSEA. Deletions cut 7 bases from V and 5 bases from J, with 14 bases between. CDR3 amino acids: CSAGQRLNEKLFF. The DNA for the CDR3 is TGCAGCGCCGGACAGCGACTGAATGAAAAACTGTTTTTT. The variable domain in full, completed from reference TRBV29-1 and TRBJ1-4, reads SAVISQKPSRDICQRGTSLTIQCQVDSQVTMMFWYRQQPGQSLTLIATANQGSEATYESGFVIDKFPISRPNLTFSTLTVSNMSPEDSSIYLCSAGQRLNEKLFFGSGTQLSVL.

The genes are TRBV9 and TRBJ2-2, with TRBD2 identical over 7 bases. This CDR3 has 14 residues. The germline V gene has CDR1 SGDLS and CDR2 YYNGEE. Trimming took 4 bases from V and 7 from J; bases not matched to a gene: 7. Here the CDR3 DNA reads TGTGCCAGCAGCCCACTCCGGGGGGTCGGGGAGCTGTTTTTT. Translation: CASSPLRGVGELFF. The variable domain in full, completed from reference TRBV9 and TRBJ2-2, reads DSGVTQTPKHLITATGQRVTLRCSPRSGDLSVYWYQQSLDQGLQFLIQYYNGEERAKGNILERFSAQQFPDLHSELNLSSLELGDSALYFCASSPLRGVGELFFGEGSRLTVL.

The table lists this clone with a count of one. V usage is TRBV29-1 and J usage is TRBJ2-7, with a possible D match to TRBD1 (5 bases). The germline V gene has CDR1 SQVTM and CDR2 ANQGSEA. The CDR3 is 13 amino acids. The ends were cut back, 4 bases at V and 3 bases at J, with 13 bases in the middle. CDR3 nucleotides: TGCAGCGTTGCGCAGGGTTGGCACTACGAGCAGTACTTC. Amino acids: CSVAQGWHYEQYF.

This chain joins TRBV28 and TRBJ2-1, with 7 bases lining up with TRBD2. V shed 5 bases, J shed 6 bases, and the junction held 13 bases outside the gene matches. The length of the CDR3 is 16 residues. Germline values: CDR1 MDHEN, CDR2 SYDVKM. CDR3 bases: TGTGCCAGCAGTCGGGGCGGGGCGGGAGTTGCCAATGAGCAGTTCTTC. Amino acids: CASSRGGAGVANEQFF.

This sequence joins TRBV29-1 and TRBJ2-1; D perhaps matches TRBD1 (5 bases). CDR1 is SQVTM and CDR2 is ANQGSEA in the germline V gene. This CDR3 comprises 13 residues. The V gene lost 2 bases and the J gene lost 2 bases, with 7 bases spanning the gap. Written as DNA, the CDR3 is TGCAGCGTTGAAAGACAGACCTACAATGAGCAGTTCTTC. Its protein is CSVERQTYNEQFF.

V and J are TRBV28 and TRBJ1-1, with D unresolved. The CDR3 consists of 16 residues. Germline CDR1 and CDR2: MDHEN and SYDVKM. V was clipped by 6 bases and J by 4 bases, with 21 bases between them. Here the CDR3 reads CASRKRRLGLSTEAFF. The CDR3 coding sequence is TGTGCCAGCAGGAAAAGACGGCTGGGCCTCAGCACTGAAGCTTTCTTT. Drawing the rest from reference TRBV28 and TRBJ1-1, the complete variable domain is DVKVTQSSRYLVKRTGEKVFLECVQDMDHENMFWYRQDPGLGLRLIYFSYDVKMKEKGDIPEGYSVSREKKERFSLILESASTNQTSMYLCASRKRRLGLSTEAFFGQGTRLTVV.